One and the same sample provided the 32 T cell receptor beta chains below, sequenced in a study of OX40 agonist ivuxolimab in advanced cancers. The assay was immunoSEQ multiplex PCR, and TCRdb's table has in-frame clones only and misses some. The sample carries about 100,000 clones, 80% to 90% recorded once. Source: CD4+ or CD8+ T cells sorted from blood, taken in a trial of the OX40 agonist ivuxolimab. These receptors were obtained from an adult with an advanced solid tumor such as melanoma, head and neck, liver or kidney cancer.

The V call is TRBV25-1, the J call TRBJ2-7; a weak D match, TRBD2 (6 bases). The V gene lost 8 bases and the J gene lost 1 base, with 9 bases spanning the gap. The V gene's germline CDR1 is MGHDK and CDR2 SYGVNS. The CDR3 contains 12 residues. Here the CDR3 reads CASSDYSYEQYF. For the CDR3, the DNA is TGTGCCAGCTCGGACTATTCCTACGAGCAGTACTTC.

This chain uses TRBV11-2 with TRBJ2-3; D gene ambiguous. V lost 1 base and J 4 bases, leaving 3 bases between the germline ends. The germline CDR1 and CDR2 sequences are SGHAT and FQNNGV. The CDR3 has 12 amino acids. CDR3 DNA: TGTGCCAGCAGCTTAGCCGCAGATACGCAGTATTTT. Amino acid sequence: CASSLAADTQYF.

The chain links TRBV2 to TRBJ2-3; 12 bases are shared with TRBD2. The CDR3 spans 16 residues. The V gene's germline CDR1 is SNHLY and CDR2 FYNNEI. J gave up 1 base and V 6 bases, and 5 bases lay outside the gene matches. CDR3 protein: CASSQTSGGRTDTQYF. The DNA for the CDR3 is TGTGCCAGCAGCCAGACTAGCGGGGGTCGCACAGATACGCAGTATTTT.

The chain is built from TRBV5-1 and TRBJ2-3; 10 bases line up with TRBD2. Trimming took 4 bases from V and 8 from J; bases not matched to a gene: 19. The CDR3 is 18 residues long. Germline CDR1 and CDR2: SGHRS and YFSETQ. The CDR3 DNA follows: TGCGCCAGCAGCCCGACTAGTAGCGGGGGGACGCCGGTTAGTACGCAGTATTTT. It is translated as CASSPTSSGGTPVSTQYF.

The J gene is TRBJ1-4, the V gene TRBV9, with no clear D. The V end lost 3 bases, the J end lost 3 bases, and 12 bases lay between the germline ends. This CDR3 is built from 15 residues. CDR1 is SGDLS, CDR2 YYNGEE, per germline. This chain's CDR3 is CASSARREPNEKLFF. CDR3 nucleotides: TGTGCCAGCAGCGCCCGACGAGAACCTAATGAAAAACTGTTTTTT.

The chain joins TRBV19 to TRBJ2-4, with TRBD1 as a possible D gene (6 bases). V shed 0 bases and J shed 3 bases, with 9 bases lying between them. The CDR3 has 15 amino acids. Germline loops: CDR1 LNHDA, CDR2 SQIVND (reference sequence). The CDR3 nucleotides are TGTGCCAGTAGTATAGACAGGGGAAGCAAAAACATTCAGTACTTC. Translating it yields CASSIDRGSKNIQYF.

This clone was found once. The V call is TRBV19, the J call TRBJ2-2; D is uncertain. CDR3 length: 12 residues. Germline V CDR1 and CDR2: LNHDA, SQIVND (reference sequence). Trimming shortened V by 8 bases and J by 4 bases, and 8 bases separated the two germline ends. This CDR3 reads CASRLLTGELFF. In nucleotides, the CDR3 is TGTGCCAGTCGACTCCTCACCGGGGAGCTGTTTTTT.

The chain couples TRBV23-1 to TRBJ2-1; D remains unclear. TRBV23-1 is classed as an ORF, of uncertain function. Trimming took 1 base from V and 9 from J, leaving 13 bases between them. The CDR3 is 14 amino acids. The CDR3: CASSQFAGRSEQFF. For the CDR3, the DNA is TGCGCCAGCAGTCAATTCGCCGGTAGGTCTGAGCAGTTCTTC.

CDR3 nucleotide sequence: TGTGCCAGTAGTATTTGGACAGGGGACAATGAGCAGTTCTTC. This codes for CASSIWTGDNEQFF. The V call is TRBV19, the J call TRBJ2-1, with TRBD1 matching over 9 bases. Germline CDR1 LNHDA, CDR2 SQIVND (reference sequence). The CDR3 consists of 14 residues. Trimming cost V 3 bases and J 5 bases; bases outside gene matches: 2.

The genes are TRBV6-1 and TRBJ1-2, with D possibly matching TRBD1 (6 bases). This CDR3 has 16 residues. CDR1 and CDR2 from the germline V gene are MNHNS and SASEGT. Trimming took off 2 bases at V and 0 bases at J, with 13 bases between the two ends. In nucleotides, the CDR3 is TGTGCCAGCAGTGAAATGTTACAGGGAACTAACTATGGCTACACCTTC. It translates to CASSEMLQGTNYGYTF.

The V and J genes are TRBV18 and TRBJ2-7; D is perhaps TRBD1 or TRBD2 (5 bases each). The CDR3 sequence is 16 residues long. Germline CDR1 is KGHSH and CDR2 is LQKENI. With 0 bases removed from V and 3 bases from J, the gap between germline ends came to 15 bases. CDR3: CASSPPVWDESYEQYF. DNA for the CDR3: TGTGCCAGCTCACCACCGGTGTGGGACGAGAGCTACGAGCAGTACTTC.

The J gene is TRBJ1-4, the V gene TRBV10-3; 7 positions match TRBD1. Trimming removed 3 bases from V and 3 bases from J; junction bases left unmatched: 1. The CDR3 has 14 amino acids. Germline CDR1 and CDR2: ENHRY and SYGVKD. CDR3 amino acids: CAISEGGPNEKLFF. Here the CDR3 DNA reads TGTGCCATCAGTGAAGGGGGCCCTAATGAAAAACTGTTTTTT.

The chain is built from TRBV7-8 and TRBJ2-5; 8 positions match TRBD2. The J segment lost 4 bases and the V segment lost 5 bases, leaving 12 bases of the junction unmatched. There are 16 residues in the CDR3. Germline V gene lookup returns CDR1 SGHVS and CDR2 FQNEAQ. CDR3: CASSAPMRGAGETQYF. In nucleotides, the CDR3 is TGTGCCAGCAGCGCCCCGATGCGGGGGGCGGGAGAGACCCAGTACTTC.

This clone was counted between two and nine times. The chain uses TRBV5-4 and TRBJ2-7; tentative D call: TRBD1 (6 bases). Germline CDR1 SGHNT, CDR2 YYREEE (reference sequence). Trimming pared 7 bases from V and 0 bases from J, leaving 11 bases between. CDR3 length: 13 amino acids. The CDR3 bases are TGTGCCAGCTGGAACAGGGCCTCCTACGAGCAGTACTTC. Amino acid sequence: CASWNRASYEQYF.

V usage is TRBV28 and J usage is TRBJ1-4; maybe TRBD1 (6 bases). Germline V lookup: CDR1 MDHEN, CDR2 SYDVKM. Trimming removed 4 bases at V and 0 bases at J, with 9 bases between. The length of the CDR3 is 15 residues. CDR3 in amino acids: CASSSDSPTNEKLFF. CDR3 in DNA: TGTGCCAGCAGTTCGGACAGCCCAACTAATGAAAAACTGTTTTTT.

V gene TRBV7-9 combines with J gene TRBJ1-5; D gene ambiguous. Per the germline V gene, CDR1 is SEHNR and CDR2 is FQNEAQ (reference sequence). The CDR3 contains 12 residues. Trimming removed 4 bases from V and 7 bases from J, with 8 bases in between. In DNA form, the CDR3 reads TGTGCCAGCAGCTCGTGGGCCCAGCCCCAGCATTTT. Protein product: CASSSWAQPQHF.

The chain uses TRBV10-1 and TRBJ2-5, with D unresolved. V lost 4 bases to trimming and J lost 0 bases, with 6 bases between them. Germline CDR1 WNHNN, CDR2 SYGVQD (reference sequence). The CDR3 has 13 amino acids. The CDR3 here is CASSAQHQETQYF. CDR3 nucleotide sequence: TGCGCCAGCAGTGCCCAGCACCAAGAGACCCAGTACTTC.

The V gene is TRBV15, the J gene TRBJ1-4, with 7 positions matching TRBD1. After removal of 0 bases from V and 8 bases from J, the junction contained 3 bases not matched to a gene. The germline gives CDR1 LNHNV, CDR2 YYDKDF (reference sequence). This CDR3 comprises 14 residues. CDR3 in amino acids: CATSRDRGQEKLFF. The CDR3 region has the DNA TGTGCCACCAGCAGAGATAGGGGGCAGGAAAAACTGTTTTTT.

J is TRBJ1-2 and V is TRBV5-4; TRBD1 matches 9 bases. In germline, CDR1 is SGHNT, CDR2 YYREEE (reference sequence). V shed 0 bases and J 4 bases; nucleotides not matched to a gene: 10. The CDR3 is 17 residues long. This CDR3 reads CASSLAKRTGDTYGYTF. CDR3 nucleotide sequence: TGTGCCAGCAGCTTGGCCAAAAGGACAGGGGACACCTATGGCTACACCTTC.

The J gene is TRBJ2-7, the V gene TRBV1. TRBV1 corresponds to a pseudogene. This CDR3 spans 12 amino acids. The CDR3 protein is CTTGTFAYEQYF. DNA of the CDR3: TGCACGACGGGGACCTTCGCCTACGAGCAGTACTTC.

The chain recombines TRBV5-1 with TRBJ1-2; 8 nucleotides match TRBD1. The V gene's germline CDR1 is SGHRS and CDR2 YFSETQ. The CDR3 is 14 residues long. After removal of 7 bases from V and 6 bases from J, the junction contained 11 bases not matched to a gene. For the CDR3, the DNA is TGCGCCAGCCAATTATGGACAGGGAGGAATGGCTACACCTTC. Translating it yields CASQLWTGRNGYTF.

The V gene is TRBV6-5, the J gene TRBJ1-2, with a tentative D call TRBD1 (6 bases). V gave up 6 bases and J gave up 4 bases, with 12 bases separating them. The CDR3 has 13 residues. The germline V gene has CDR1 MNHEY and CDR2 SVGAGI. The CDR3 loop reads CASRLGAGYGYTF. DNA of the CDR3: TGTGCCAGCAGGTTGGGGGCAGGCTATGGCTACACCTTC.

V and J are TRBV19 and TRBJ2-6; D is possibly TRBD1 (6 bases). The V and J ends lost 5 bases and 2 bases respectively, with 13 bases between them. Germline V gene lookup returns CDR1 LNHDA and CDR2 SQIVND (reference sequence). CDR3 size: 16 residues. CDR3 sequence (DNA): TGTGCCAGTAGTGACACATCAGGGGCTGGGGCCAACGTCCTGACTTTC. Its translation: CASSDTSGAGANVLTF.

This clone showed up just a few times. The V gene is TRBV30, the J gene TRBJ1-5; D might be TRBD1 (5 bases). CDR3 length: 14 residues. Trimming left V 1 base short and J 7 bases short, with 14 bases between. CDR1 and CDR2 (germline): GTSNPN, SVGIG (reference sequence). The CDR3 nucleotides are TGTGCCTGGAGTGACGGGACGGGCGGGCAGCCCCAGCATTTT. Protein sequence: CAWSDGTGGQPQHF. Full variable domain (remainder filled in from reference TRBV30 and TRBJ1-5): SQTIHQWPATLVQPVGSPLSLECTVEGTSNPNLYWYRQAAGRGLQLLFYSVGIGQISSEVPQNLSASRPQDRQFILSSKKLLLSDSGFYLCAWSDGTGGQPQHFGDGTRLSIL.

This chain joins TRBV7-9 and TRBJ1-4; 7 bases line up with TRBD1. The CDR3 extends over 12 amino acids. The germline CDR1 and CDR2 sequences are SEHNR and FQNEAQ (reference sequence). Trimming cost V 5 bases and J 8 bases; bases outside gene matches: 2. CDR3 amino acids: CASSPGGEKLFF. In nucleotides, the CDR3 is TGTGCCAGCAGCCCAGGGGGGGAAAAACTGTTTTTT.

The chain combines TRBV28 with TRBJ2-2; D could derive from TRBD1 or TRBD2 (6 bases each). This CDR3 spans 13 amino acids. Germline CDR1 reads MDHEN; CDR2 reads SYDVKM. V lost 6 bases to trimming and J lost 6 bases, with 11 bases between them. The CDR3 sequence is CASRPGAPGELFF. The CDR3 nucleotides read TGTGCCAGCAGACCGGGGGCGCCCGGGGAGCTGTTTTTT.

This clone was observed a handful of times. The chain uses TRBV6-5 and TRBJ2-3; D is ambiguous. CDR3 length equals 15 residues. V was clipped by 4 bases and J by 6 bases, with 17 bases between them. Germline CDR1 is MNHEY and CDR2 is SVGAGI. CDR3 coding DNA: TGTGCCAGCAGTTCAGGACGTTTGGGGTTGGATACGCAGTATTTT. It is translated as CASSSGRLGLDTQYF.

V is TRBV10-3 and J is TRBJ1-6; D gene uncertain. The CDR3 contains 16 residues. From germline, CDR1 is ENHRY and CDR2 SYGVKD. The germline V and J ends were trimmed by 2 bases and 3 bases, with 11 bases remaining between them. The CDR3 nucleotides read TGTGCCATCAGTGAGACGGGAGGTGGCTATAATTCACCCCTCCACTTT. Translating it yields CAISETGGGYNSPLHF.

The chain joins TRBV7-2 to TRBJ2-5, with D hard to call. The V gene's germline CDR1 is SGHTA and CDR2 FQGNSA. The CDR3 totals 13 residues. V was shortened by 5 bases and J by 1 base, with 8 bases between the two germline ends. For the CDR3, the DNA is TGTGCCAGCAGCAACAGCTTCCAAGAGACCCAGTACTTC. Amino acids: CASSNSFQETQYF.

The V and J genes are TRBV28 and TRBJ1-1, with a possible D match to TRBD1 (6 bases). The CDR3 consists of 12 residues. V was pared by 5 bases and J by 8 bases, with 12 bases between. Germline V gives CDR1 MDHEN, CDR2 SYDVKM. The CDR3 region is CASSTTTGEAFF. The CDR3, as DNA: TGTGCCAGCAGTACCACTACAGGGGAAGCTTTCTTT.

The chain combines TRBV19 with TRBJ2-2, with 8 nucleotides matching TRBD2. The germline CDR1 and CDR2 sequences are LNHDA and SQIVND (reference sequence). After removal of 5 bases from V and 3 bases from J, the junction contained 11 bases not matched to a gene. The CDR3 has 17 residues. As DNA, the CDR3 is TGTGCCAGTAGTCCCTTAAGCGGGGGAGGGGACACCGGGGAGCTGTTTTTT. Its translation: CASSPLSGGGDTGELFF.

Here the CDR3 reads CASSPTSGGAYEQFF. In DNA form, the CDR3 reads TGCGCCAGCAGCCCTACTAGCGGGGGGGCATATGAGCAGTTCTTC. The chain links TRBV5-1 to TRBJ2-1; 13 bases are shared with TRBD2. The ends lost 4 bases at V and 8 bases at J; junction bases unmatched: 6. CDR3 length: 15 residues. CDR1 and CDR2 from the germline V gene are SGHRS and YFSETQ. The whole variable domain, remainder taken from reference TRBV5-1 and TRBJ2-1, is KAGVTQTPRYLIKTRGQQVTLSCSPISGHRSVSWYQQTPGQGLQFLFEYFSETQRNKGNFPGRFSGRQFSNSRSEMNVSTLELGDSALYLCASSPTSGGAYEQFFGPGTRLTVL.